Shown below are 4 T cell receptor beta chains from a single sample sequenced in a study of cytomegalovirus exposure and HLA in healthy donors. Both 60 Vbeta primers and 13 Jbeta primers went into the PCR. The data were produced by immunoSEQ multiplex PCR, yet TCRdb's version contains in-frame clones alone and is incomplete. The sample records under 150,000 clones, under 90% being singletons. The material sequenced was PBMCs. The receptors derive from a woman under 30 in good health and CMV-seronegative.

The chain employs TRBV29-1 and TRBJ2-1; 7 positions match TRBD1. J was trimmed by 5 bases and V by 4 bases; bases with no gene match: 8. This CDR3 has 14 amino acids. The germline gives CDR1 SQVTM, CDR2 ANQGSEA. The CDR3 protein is CSVGGGLQNNEQFF. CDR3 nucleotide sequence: TGCAGCGTTGGAGGGGGCCTACAAAACAATGAGCAGTTCTTC.

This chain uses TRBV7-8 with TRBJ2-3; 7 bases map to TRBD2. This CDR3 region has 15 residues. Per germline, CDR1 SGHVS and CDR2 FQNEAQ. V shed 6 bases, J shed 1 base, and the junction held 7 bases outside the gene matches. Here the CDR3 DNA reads TGTGCCAGCAGTCTTCTAGCGGACCGCACAGATACGCAGTATTTT. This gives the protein CASSLLADRTDTQYF.

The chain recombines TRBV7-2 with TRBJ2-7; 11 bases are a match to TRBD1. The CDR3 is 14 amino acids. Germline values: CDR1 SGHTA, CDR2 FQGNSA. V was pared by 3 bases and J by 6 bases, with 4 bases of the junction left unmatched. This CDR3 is CASSFGQGALEQYF. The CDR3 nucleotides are TGTGCCAGCAGCTTTGGACAGGGGGCCCTCGAGCAGTACTTC. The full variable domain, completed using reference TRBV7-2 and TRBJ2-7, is GAGVSQSPSNKVTEKGKDVELRCDPISGHTALYWYRQSLGQGLEFLIYFQGNSAPDKSGLPSDRFSAERTGGSVSTLTIQRTQQEDSAVYLCASSFGQGALEQYFGPGTRLTVT.

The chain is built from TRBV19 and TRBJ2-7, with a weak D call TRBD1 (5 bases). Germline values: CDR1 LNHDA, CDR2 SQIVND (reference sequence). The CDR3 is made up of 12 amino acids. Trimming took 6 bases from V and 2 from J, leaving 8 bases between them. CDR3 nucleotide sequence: TGTGCCAGTAGCCAGACAGCCTACGAGCAGTACTTC. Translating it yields CASSQTAYEQYF. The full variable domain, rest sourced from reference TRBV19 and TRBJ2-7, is DGGITQSPKYLFRKEGQNVTLSCEQNLNHDAMYWYRQDPGQGLRLIYYSQIVNDFQKGDIAEGYSVSREKKESFPLTVTSAQKNPTAFYLCASSQTAYEQYFGPGTRLTVT.